This T cell receptor (beta chain) was sequenced for a study of T cells in Graves' hyperthyroidism and ophthalmopathy. About the study: Peripheral blood was drawn at first diagnosis, prior to all treatment. Whole-study findings and limits: Separation of ophthalmopathy from stable hyperthyroidism was achieved by a 13 V-J model. The model's output predicted ophthalmopathy at a median of 6.5 months prior to onset.

TCR beta CDR3 regions were amplified from RNA transcripts. The HTBI set primed first-round TCR CDR3 RT-PCR. MiXCR, applied by TCRdb to the multiplex PCR reads, yields one record per CDR3 protein. This sample has 350,000 to 400,000 distinct CDR3 sequences, with 14% to 15% found just once. Only a few counts were recorded for this clonotype. Its antigen is as yet unknown. Germline-derived CDR1 and CDR2 are SGHTA and FQGNSA. The CDR3 is 20 residues long. J lost 0 bases, V lost 2 bases, and 14 bases had no gene match. The chain links TRBV7-2 to TRBJ2-1; 9 bases are a match to TRBD2. The sequence was collected from a woman aged 25 to 45 with Graves' hyperthyroidism. Source material: blood. The CDR3 DNA follows: TGTGCCAGCAGCTTAAGGACTGGCGGGAGGGCCCCCAGCTCCTACAATGAGCAGTTCTTC. Translation gives CASSLRTGGRAPSSYNEQFF.